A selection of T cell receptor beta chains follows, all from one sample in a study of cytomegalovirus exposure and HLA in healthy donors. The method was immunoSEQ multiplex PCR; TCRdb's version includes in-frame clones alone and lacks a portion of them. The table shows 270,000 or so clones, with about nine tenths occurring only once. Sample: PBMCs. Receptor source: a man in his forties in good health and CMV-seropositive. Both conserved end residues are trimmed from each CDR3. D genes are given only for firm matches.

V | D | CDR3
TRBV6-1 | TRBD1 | ASSEAWGRTGDSNQPQH
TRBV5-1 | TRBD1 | ASIMTGGTEAF
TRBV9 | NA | ASSVEGRATDTQY
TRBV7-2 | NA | ASSLGTGHAGYT
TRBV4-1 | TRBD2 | ASSQGLATYNEQF
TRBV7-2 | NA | ASSGGLINEKLF
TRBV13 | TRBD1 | ASSFRTGSGEKLF
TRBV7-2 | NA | ASSFIPEGASEQY
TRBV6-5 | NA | ASVGRGSTGELF
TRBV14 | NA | ASSQGERQPQH
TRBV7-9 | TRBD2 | ASSSLTSEARETQY
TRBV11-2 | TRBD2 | ASSLVVAGGREQF
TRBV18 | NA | ASSPSGLTEAF